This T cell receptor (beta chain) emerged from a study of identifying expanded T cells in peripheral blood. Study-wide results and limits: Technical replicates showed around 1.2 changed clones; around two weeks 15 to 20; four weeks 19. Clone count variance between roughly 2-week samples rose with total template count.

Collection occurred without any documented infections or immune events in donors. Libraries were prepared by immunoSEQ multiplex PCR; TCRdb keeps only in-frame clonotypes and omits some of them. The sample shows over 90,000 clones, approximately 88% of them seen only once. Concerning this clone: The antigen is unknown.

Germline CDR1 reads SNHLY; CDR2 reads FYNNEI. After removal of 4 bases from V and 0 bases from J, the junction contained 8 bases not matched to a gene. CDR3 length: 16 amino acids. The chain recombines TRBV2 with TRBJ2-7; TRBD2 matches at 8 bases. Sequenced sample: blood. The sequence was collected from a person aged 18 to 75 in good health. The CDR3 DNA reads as TGTGCCAGCAGTGGGAGACTAGCGATTAGCTCCTACGAGCAGTACTTC. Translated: CASSGRLAISSYEQYF.